This T cell receptor beta chain was obtained from a study of T-cell memory formation after mild COVID-19. Whole-study findings and limits: The pre-infection memory compartment contained some responding clones, suggesting cross-reactive memory joined.

Constant-segment primers served in 5'RACE that generated TCR alpha and TCR beta cDNA libraries bearing sample barcodes and UMIs. Using its own MiXCR run on the 5' RACE reads, TCRdb lists one record per CDR3 protein. The data contain about 600,000 distinct CDR3 sequences, roughly a fifth of them singletons. The CDR3 runs to 16 residues. Trimming stripped 0 bases from V and 0 bases from J, with 12 bases between. Germline values: CDR1 SEHNR, CDR2 FQNEAQ (reference sequence). As for this clonotype: Antigen: not known.

This sequence was found in an adult woman who had mild COVID-19 (a few samples of this study predate the infection). Cell type and time point are not known. The V call is TRBV7-9, the J call TRBJ2-7, with D possibly being TRBD2 (7 bases). Sequencing input: PBMCs or a T cell subset sorted from them (not recorded which). CDR3 nucleotide sequence: TGTGCCAGCAGCTTAGCGCGGGGGCCTAGCTCCTACGAGCAGTACTTC. It is translated as CASSLARGPSSYEQYF.